Each of the 16 T cell receptor beta chains below was sequenced from the same sample in a study of blood T cell repertoires in COVID-19. Only in-frame clones appear in the TCRdb table, and some are missing; sequencing was by immunoSEQ multiplex PCR. The sample carries around 130,000 clones, approximately 90% recorded once. The sequenced sample was peripheral blood. These receptors all stem from an elderly woman with acute or convalescent COVID-19.

The rearrangement joins TRBV5-1 to TRBJ2-7, with TRBD1 identical over 8 bases. Germline V CDR1 and CDR2: SGHRS, YFSETQ. V trimming: 4 bases; J trimming: 1 base; junction bases outside the gene matches: 10. The CDR3 extends over 16 amino acids. CDR3 nucleotides: TGCGCCAGCAGCACGACCGGGACAGGTGGATCCTACGAGCAGTACTTC. It encodes CASSTTGTGGSYEQYF. The full variable domain, with the rest looked up from reference TRBV5-1 and TRBJ2-7, is KAGVTQTPRYLIKTRGQQVTLSCSPISGHRSVSWYQQTPGQGLQFLFEYFSETQRNKGNFPGRFSGRQFSNSRSEMNVSTLELGDSALYLCASSTTGTGGSYEQYFGPGTRLTVT.

CDR3 nucleotide sequence: TGTGCCAGCAGGGATAGCGGGGGGACCTACAATGAGCAGTTCTTC. This translates into CASRDSGGTYNEQFF. The V and J genes are TRBV6-5 and TRBJ2-1; TRBD2 aligns across 10 bases. The CDR3 covers 15 residues. The germline CDR1 and CDR2 sequences are MNHEY and SVGAGI. The trim removed 6 bases at V and 2 bases at J, leaving 4 bases unmatched.

The rearrangement links TRBV5-8 to TRBJ1-6; TRBD1 agrees at 7 bases. CDR1 is SGHTS and CDR2 is YDEGEE in the germline V gene. The CDR3 totals 16 residues. The V segment lost 4 bases and the J segment 9 bases; nucleotides outside the gene matches: 13. The CDR3 DNA reads TGTGCCAGCAGCATAAGGCCAGGGGGAGTAAGTTCACCCCTCCACTTT. It yields the protein CASSIRPGGVSSPLHF.

The CDR3 is CASSPPGANYGYTF. CDR3 in DNA: TGTGCCAGCTCACCCCCGGGGGCTAACTATGGCTACACCTTC. V usage is TRBV18 and J usage is TRBJ1-2; D is possibly TRBD1 (5 bases). The V and J ends lost 3 bases and 0 bases respectively, with 8 bases between them. Germline loops: CDR1 KGHSH, CDR2 LQKENI. CDR3 size: 14 residues. The full variable domain, its missing parts supplied by reference TRBV18 and TRBJ1-2, is NAGVMQNPRHLVRRRGQEARLRCSPMKGHSHVYWYRQLPEEGLKFMVYLQKENIIDESGMPKERFSAEFPKEGPSILRIQQVVRGDSAAYFCASSPPGANYGYTFGSGTRLTVV.

A few counts support this clone. V gene TRBV19 combines with J gene TRBJ1-4; 8 nucleotides agree with TRBD1. This CDR3 region has 17 residues. CDR1 is LNHDA and CDR2 is SQIVND in the germline V gene (reference sequence). J gave up 0 bases and V 9 bases, and 12 bases lay outside the gene matches. The CDR3 bases are TGTGCCAGCACTGGTACAGGGGGGTTTGCAACTAATGAAAAACTGTTTTTT. This codes for CASTGTGGFATNEKLFF.

This chain uses TRBV5-1 with TRBJ1-2; a weak D match, TRBD1 (6 bases). The germline CDR1 and CDR2 sequences are SGHRS and YFSETQ. V was trimmed by 0 bases and J by 4 bases, leaving 16 bases between them. The CDR3 is made up of 16 amino acids. The CDR3 DNA follows: TGCGCCAGCAGCTTGGGAGACAGGAACGCTGTCTATGGCTACACCTTC. Protein product: CASSLGDRNAVYGYTF.

This clone was counted once. V gene TRBV6-5 combines with J gene TRBJ1-6; possible D gene TRBD1, 5 bases. Trimming stripped 5 bases from V and 7 bases from J, with 12 bases between. Germline values: CDR1 MNHEY, CDR2 SVGAGI. CDR3 size: 14 residues. The CDR3 region is CASSRTRENSPLHF. CDR3 DNA: TGTGCCAGCAGTCGGACCAGGGAAAATTCACCCCTCCACTTT.

This clone was counted once. The genes are TRBV7-2 and TRBJ1-2; 10 bases align to TRBD1. Unmatched junction bases numbered 10, after V lost 7 bases and J lost 2 bases. This CDR3 region has 16 residues. The germline CDR1 and CDR2 sequences are SGHTA and FQGNSA. CDR3 DNA: TGTGCCAGCACCGAAGACCGGGACAGGGGAAACTATGGCTACACCTTC. It is translated as CASTEDRDRGNYGYTF.

This chain connects TRBV3-1 (or the pseudogene TRBV3-2) to TRBJ2-2; D gene unclear. V was cut by 6 bases and J by 6 bases, with 8 bases left in between. There are 12 residues in the CDR3. In germline, CDR1 is LGHDT, CDR2 YNNKEL (reference sequence). CDR3 in DNA: TGTGCCAGCAGTCGGGTGGCCGGGGAGCTGTTTTTT. Protein sequence: CASSRVAGELFF.

The chain is built from TRBV27 and TRBJ1-2; perhaps TRBD1 as D (6 bases). V was trimmed by 5 bases and J by 4 bases, leaving 14 bases between them. Germline V gives CDR1 MNHEY, CDR2 SMNVEV (reference sequence). The CDR3 sequence is 14 residues long. The CDR3 nucleotides are TGTGCCAGCAGTGCTCAGGGGAACATCTATGGCTACACCTTC. It codes for CASSAQGNIYGYTF.

This chain uses TRBV27 with TRBJ1-2; TRBD1 matches at 9 bases. Germline V gene data show CDR1 as MNHEY and CDR2 as SMNVEV (reference sequence). This CDR3 spans 15 amino acids. After removal of 4 bases from V and 5 bases from J, the junction contained 8 bases not matched to a gene. This chain's CDR3 is CASSSLLGTGYGYTF. The CDR3 DNA is TGTGCCAGCAGTTCGTTATTAGGGACAGGGTATGGCTACACCTTC.

The rearrangement uses TRBV3-1 (or the pseudogene TRBV3-2) and TRBJ2-2, with TRBD1 as a possible D gene (5 bases). The germline V gene has CDR1 LGHDT and CDR2 YNNKEL (reference sequence). This CDR3 contains 15 residues. V lost 3 bases and J 5 bases, leaving 13 bases between the germline ends. This CDR3 is CASSQRPRATGELFF. The CDR3 DNA reads as TGTGCCAGCAGCCAGCGCCCCAGGGCAACCGGGGAGCTGTTTTTT.

This clone is medium-sized in the sample. Other DNA sequences of this sample code for an identical CDR3. The V gene is TRBV2, the J gene TRBJ1-2; TRBD1 aligns across 8 bases. The CDR3 is 13 amino acids. V was clipped by 6 bases and J by 2 bases; unmatched bases: 2. Germline V lookup: CDR1 SNHLY, CDR2 FYNNEI. The DNA for the CDR3 is TGTGCCAGCAGGGACAGGGCAAACTATGGCTACACCTTC. It is translated as CASRDRANYGYTF.

The gene calls are TRBV7-2 and TRBJ1-1; D is ambiguous. Trimming shortened V by 5 bases and J by 0 bases, and 13 bases separated the two germline ends. The length of the CDR3 is 15 residues. Per the germline V gene, CDR1 is SGHTA and CDR2 is FQGNSA. CDR3 amino acids: CASSLQQILNTEAFF. The CDR3 nucleotides read TGTGCCAGCAGCCTTCAACAGATTTTGAACACTGAAGCTTTCTTT.

The chain combines TRBV9 with TRBJ2-3, with D possibly being TRBD2 (6 bases). This CDR3 comprises 16 residues. Per the germline V gene, CDR1 is SGDLS and CDR2 is YYNGEE. The V end was cut by 0 bases, the J end by 4 bases, with 15 bases between. The CDR3 DNA sequence: TGTGCCAGCAGCGTAGGTTGGGGGGAGCCCGCAGATACGCAGTATTTT. This sequence encodes CASSVGWGEPADTQYF.

The V and J genes are TRBV5-1 and TRBJ1-5; TRBD1 matches 7 bases. V was clipped by 0 bases and J by 7 bases; unmatched bases: 7. The CDR3 has 15 residues. Germline V CDR1 and CDR2: SGHRS, YFSETQ. The chain's CDR3 is CASSLGDSASQPQHF. In nucleotides, the CDR3 is TGCGCCAGCAGCTTGGGGGACAGTGCCAGCCAGCCCCAGCATTTT.